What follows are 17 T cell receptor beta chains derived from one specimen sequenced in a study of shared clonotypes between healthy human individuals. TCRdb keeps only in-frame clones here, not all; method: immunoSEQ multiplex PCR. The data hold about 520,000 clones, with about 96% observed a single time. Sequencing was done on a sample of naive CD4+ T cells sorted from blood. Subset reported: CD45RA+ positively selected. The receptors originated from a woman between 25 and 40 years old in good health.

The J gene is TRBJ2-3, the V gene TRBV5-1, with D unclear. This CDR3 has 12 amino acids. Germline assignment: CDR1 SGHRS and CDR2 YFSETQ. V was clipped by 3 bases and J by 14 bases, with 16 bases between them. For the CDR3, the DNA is TGCGCCAGCAGCTCGCCGTCCTCCCCCCTGTATTTT. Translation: CASSSPSSPLYF.

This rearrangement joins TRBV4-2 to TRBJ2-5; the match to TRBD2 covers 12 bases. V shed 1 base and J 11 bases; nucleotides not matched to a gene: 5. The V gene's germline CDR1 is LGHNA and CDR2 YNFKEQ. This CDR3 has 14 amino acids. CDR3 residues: CASSQGLAGAEQYF. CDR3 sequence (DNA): TGTGCCAGCAGCCAAGGACTAGCGGGAGCAGAGCAGTACTTC.

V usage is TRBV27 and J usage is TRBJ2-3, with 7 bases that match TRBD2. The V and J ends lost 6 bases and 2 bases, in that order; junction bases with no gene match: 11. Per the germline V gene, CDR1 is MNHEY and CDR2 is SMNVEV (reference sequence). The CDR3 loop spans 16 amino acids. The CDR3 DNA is TGTGCCAGCAGACCATGGACTAGGACAAACACAGATACGCAGTATTTT. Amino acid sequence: CASRPWTRTNTDTQYF.

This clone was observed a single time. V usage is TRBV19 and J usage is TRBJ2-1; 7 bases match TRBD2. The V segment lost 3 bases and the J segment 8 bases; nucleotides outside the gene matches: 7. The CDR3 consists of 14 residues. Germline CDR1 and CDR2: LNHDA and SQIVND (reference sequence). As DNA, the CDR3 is TGTGCCAGTAGTATCGGGGGAGGGCCCTATGAGCAGTTCTTC. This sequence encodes CASSIGGGPYEQFF.

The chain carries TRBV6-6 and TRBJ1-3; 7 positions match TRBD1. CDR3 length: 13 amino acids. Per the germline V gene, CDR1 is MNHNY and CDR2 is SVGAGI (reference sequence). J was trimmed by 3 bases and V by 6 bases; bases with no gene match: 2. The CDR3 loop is CASRGTDGNTIYF. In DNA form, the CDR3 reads TGTGCCAGCAGAGGGACAGATGGAAACACCATATATTTT.

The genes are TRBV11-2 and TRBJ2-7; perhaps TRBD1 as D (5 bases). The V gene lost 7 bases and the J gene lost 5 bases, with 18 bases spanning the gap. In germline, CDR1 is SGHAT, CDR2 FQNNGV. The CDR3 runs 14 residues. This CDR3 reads CASTKNTQGNEQYF. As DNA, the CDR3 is TGTGCCAGCACCAAGAATACCCAGGGAAACGAGCAGTACTTC.

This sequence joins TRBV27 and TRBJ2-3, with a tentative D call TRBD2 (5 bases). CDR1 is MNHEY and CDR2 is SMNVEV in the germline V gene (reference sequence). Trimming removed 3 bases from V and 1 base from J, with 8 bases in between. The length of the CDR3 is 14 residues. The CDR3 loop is CASSFSRGTDTQYF. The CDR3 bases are TGTGCCAGCAGTTTTTCGCGGGGCACAGATACGCAGTATTTT.

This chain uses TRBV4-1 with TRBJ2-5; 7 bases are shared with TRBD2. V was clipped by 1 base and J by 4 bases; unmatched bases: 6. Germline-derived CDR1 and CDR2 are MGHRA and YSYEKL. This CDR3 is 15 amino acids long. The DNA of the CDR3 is TGCGCCAGCAGCCAAGGGGGGGGACGAGGAGAGACCCAGTACTTC. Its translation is CASSQGGGRGETQYF.

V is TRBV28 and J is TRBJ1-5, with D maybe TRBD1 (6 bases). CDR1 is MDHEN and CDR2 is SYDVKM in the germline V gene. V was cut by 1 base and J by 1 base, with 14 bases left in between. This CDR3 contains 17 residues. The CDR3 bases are TGTGCCAGCAGTTTATTTGGCAGGGGAATGAGCAATCAGCCCCAGCATTTT. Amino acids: CASSLFGRGMSNQPQHF.

Here the CDR3 DNA reads TGCGCCAGCAGCCTTGGGACGACCAGCAATCAGCCCCAGCATTTT. Its protein is CASSLGTTSNQPQHF. The rearrangement links TRBV5-1 to TRBJ1-5, with TRBD1 as a possible D gene (5 bases). The V end lost 4 bases, the J end lost 1 base, and 12 bases lay between the germline ends. The CDR3 has 15 amino acids. CDR1 and CDR2 from the germline V gene are SGHRS and YFSETQ.

In DNA, the CDR3 is TGCGCCAGCACCTCAAGAGAGAACGCCCCTAATGAAAAACTGTTTTTT. This encodes CASTSRENAPNEKLFF. This chain connects TRBV4-1 to TRBJ1-4; no clear D gene. Germline V gene lookup returns CDR1 MGHRA and CDR2 YSYEKL. The CDR3 sequence is 16 residues long. With 7 bases removed from V and 3 bases from J, the gap between germline ends came to 18 bases.

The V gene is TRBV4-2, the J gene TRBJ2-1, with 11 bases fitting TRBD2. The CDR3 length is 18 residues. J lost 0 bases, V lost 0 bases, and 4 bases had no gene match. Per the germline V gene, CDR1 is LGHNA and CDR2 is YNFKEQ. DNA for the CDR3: TGTGCCAGCAGCCAAGATGTACTAGCGGGAGTCTCCTACAATGAGCAGTTCTTC. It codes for CASSQDVLAGVSYNEQFF.

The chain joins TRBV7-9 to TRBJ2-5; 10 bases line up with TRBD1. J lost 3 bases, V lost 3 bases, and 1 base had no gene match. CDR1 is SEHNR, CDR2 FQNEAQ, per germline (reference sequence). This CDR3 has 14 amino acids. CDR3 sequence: CASSLGTGEETQYF. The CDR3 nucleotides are TGTGCCAGCAGCTTGGGGACAGGGGAAGAGACCCAGTACTTC. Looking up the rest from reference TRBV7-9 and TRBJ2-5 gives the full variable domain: DTGVSQNPRHKITKRGQNVTFRCDPISEHNRLYWYRQTLGQGPEFLTYFQNEAQLEKSRLLSDRFSAERPKGSFSTLEIQRTEQGDSAMYLCASSLGTGEETQYFGPGTRLLVL.

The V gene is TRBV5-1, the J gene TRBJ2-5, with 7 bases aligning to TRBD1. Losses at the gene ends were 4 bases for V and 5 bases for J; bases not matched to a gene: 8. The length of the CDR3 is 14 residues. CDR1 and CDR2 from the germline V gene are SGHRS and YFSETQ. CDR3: CASSETGFGETQYF. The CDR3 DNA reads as TGCGCCAGCAGCGAGACAGGGTTCGGTGAGACCCAGTACTTC.

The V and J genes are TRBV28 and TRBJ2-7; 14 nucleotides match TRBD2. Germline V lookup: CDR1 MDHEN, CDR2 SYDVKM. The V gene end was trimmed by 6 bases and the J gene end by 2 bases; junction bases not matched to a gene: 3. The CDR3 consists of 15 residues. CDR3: CASRGLAGGTYEQYF. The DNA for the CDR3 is TGTGCCAGCAGAGGACTAGCGGGAGGTACCTACGAGCAGTACTTC.

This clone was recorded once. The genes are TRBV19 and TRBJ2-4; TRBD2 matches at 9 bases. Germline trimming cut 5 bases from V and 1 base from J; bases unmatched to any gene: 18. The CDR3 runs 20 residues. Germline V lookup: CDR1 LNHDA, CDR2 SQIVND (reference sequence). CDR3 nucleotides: TGTGCCAGTAGTCCCCCGGGACTAGCTTGGTCTGGTGGCGCCAAAAACATTCAGTACTTC. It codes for CASSPPGLAWSGGAKNIQYF.

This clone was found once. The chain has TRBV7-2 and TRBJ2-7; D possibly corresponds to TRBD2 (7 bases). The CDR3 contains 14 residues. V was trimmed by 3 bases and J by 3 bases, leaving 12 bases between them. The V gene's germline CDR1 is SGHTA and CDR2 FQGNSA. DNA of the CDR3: TGTGCCAGCAGCTTCGGGGGGCGCTTCTACGAGCAGTACTTC. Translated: CASSFGGRFYEQYF.